This T cell receptor (beta chain) was identified in a study of blood T cells in healthy people across ages (dated by TCRdb to about 2015). As for the study more broadly: In model experiments, template switching captured roughly one uniquely barcoded TCR beta cDNA molecule for every two T cells. Using deep sequencing normalized with unique cDNA molecular identifiers, the study measured how TCR beta repertoire diversity changes with age. The donors were divided into four age groups: young (average around 16 years), middle-aged (about 39), aged (approximately 62) and long-lived (about 84). Two additional independent replicas of 1 million unique cDNA reads from the same blood draw were analyzed for two donors (one aged 18 to 30 and one aged 80 or older). What the work shows at the level of the full study, not this receptor alone: As age increased, observed TCR beta diversity per million T cells dropped in a roughly linear way, and a significant reduction was already evident by age 40. Because the CMV infection status of the donors was unknown, age-related changes in expanded clonotypes may potentially have been confounded. The long-lived group showed more naive CD4+ T cells, fewer expanded clones and increased TCR diversity than the aged group, suggesting age selection. Observed TCR beta diversity correlated strongly with the percentage of naive T cells measured by flow cytometry. Because profiling used bulk unsorted PBMCs, naive and antigen-experienced compartments could not be compared conclusively. Total diversity estimates from one million sequenced T cells were considered lower bounds and underestimates.

For CDR1 and CDR2, the germline V gene (reference sequence) lists MNHEY and SMNVEV. Counted from cysteine to phenylalanine, this CDR3 has 15 amino acids. Only the CDR3 DNA stays, 45 bases, in frame from base 1. The library was made by 5' RACE. Reads for this sample came from an Illumina HiSeq 2500. A second PCR of roughly 6 to 12 cycles was run with a J-beta primer mix and a sample-barcoded 5' primer. Each TCR beta cDNA molecule received a unique molecular identifier from a template-switch 5' adaptor carrying 12 random nucleotides. Each sample yielded at least 2.5 million CDR3-containing paired-end reads. First-strand cDNA synthesis was performed from all RNA using the Mint cDNA synthesis kit, with priming by a TRBC-specific oligonucleotide. Following uracil-DNA glycosylase treatment, all cDNA underwent a first 18-cycle PCR with the universal primers M1SS and BC2_uni_R. Regarding the original processing steps: For normalization, 1 million high-quality reads were randomly selected from each sample, with every read carrying a distinct molecular identifier. Instead of being binned into consensus sequences, reads that shared molecular identifiers were thrown out. MiTCR, run with a Q25 quality threshold and the strictest error-elimination algorithm, handled CDR3 identification, clonotype clustering and error correction. A nonparametric unseen species model using Euler transformation provided a lower-bound estimate of total TCR beta diversity. The public sequencing data were trimmed at Q25 with fastp and processed into clonotypes with MiXCR by TCRdb, which kept only in-frame beta chains. Rows are combined by CDR3 protein, so each entry shows the most common genes and DNA. TCRdb, not the authors, supplied the V and J calls. Counted in this sample were hundreds of thousands of distinct CDR3 sequences; about 25% of them appeared once. The ten largest make up 9.4% of the sample.

The approximately 40 donors, aged 6 to 90 years, were systemically healthy Caucasian individuals from Russia. Each donor gave 8 to 10 milliliters of peripheral blood, drawn into EDTA-treated Vacutainer tubes. Ficoll-Paque density-gradient centrifugation was used to isolate PBMCs, with at least 6.5 million per sample. Trizol reagent was used to extract total RNA from PBMCs, with at least 6 micrograms per sample. For every donor, an aliquot of PBMCs went through flow cytometry to measure the percentages of naive CD45RAhigh/CD27high T cells. This clonotype appeared a single time. Its recognized antigen is unknown. No quality values exist for individual bases; no much larger clone is one base distant. The sample was also reused in another study, on T cells of mothers and their children. Per the second study: The donors were nine systemically healthy Caucasian individuals, made up of three mothers and their six children. cDNA synthesis consumed the entire amount of extracted RNA, loaded at about 1.5 ug RNA in each 15 ul reaction. In the second PCR, sample barcodes and 2-4 random nucleotides were introduced via the M1S primer. More than 8.5 million TCR beta CDR3 reads were obtained from each mother, and about 3 million reads were obtained from each child. TCR recombination output is similarly shaped by thymic selection in related and unrelated pairs, with a minor effect exerted by inherited differences. Related mother-child pairs always showed normalized repertoire overlap that was slightly higher than in unrelated mother-child pairs, though the difference was never significant. No persistent microchimeric T cell clones were detected, at a sensitivity of roughly 93 clones per million clonotypes. The study used deep NGS to compare TCR beta repertoires of mothers and children, seeking features distinguishing related mother-child pairs from unrelated individuals. The mean age was roughly 44 +/- 4 years for the mothers and approximately 11 +/- 4 years for the children. After adapters were ligated using NEBNext reagents, the libraries underwent 100+100 nt paired-end sequencing on an Illumina HiSeq 2000. Mother and child libraries were prepared a month apart and sequenced in separate runs to prevent cross-contamination. Each donor had between roughly 450,000 and 2,300,000 distinct TCR beta clonotypes identified. Naive TCR beta clonotypes were estimated from low-frequency clonotypes matched to each donor's FACS-determined naive share, without sorting.

The chain employs TRBV27 and TRBJ2-1, and TRBD2 matches 9 of the central bases. TRBJ2-7 matches the DNA end more closely, so the J call is doubtful. Sequenced material: blood. The TCR comes from a boy aged 5-17 years in good health. The bases read TGTGCCAGCAGTCAGTGGCGGGAGGGACTCTACGAGCAGTACTTC. Its amino acids are CASSQWREGLYEQYF.